This passage covers 5 T cell receptor beta chains from one sample sequenced in a study of blood T cell repertoires in COVID-19. Data came from immunoSEQ multiplex PCR; TCRdb stores just in-frame clones and leaves some out. This sample has 50,000 to 60,000 clones, with 90% found just once. Material: peripheral blood. All receptors come from a man between 40 and 49 years old with acute or convalescent COVID-19.

V gene TRBV5-6 combines with J gene TRBJ2-3, with TRBD2 matching over 7 bases. Germline assignment: CDR1 SGHDT and CDR2 YYEEEE. The trim removed 4 bases at V and 2 bases at J, leaving 13 bases unmatched. CDR3 length equals 17 residues. The CDR3 loop is CASSRGPTSANTDTQYF. CDR3 nucleotide sequence: TGTGCCAGCAGCAGGGGCCCAACTAGCGCTAACACAGATACGCAGTATTTT.

The rearrangement uses TRBV12-5 and TRBJ2-1, with a weak D call TRBD1 (5 bases). The length of the CDR3 is 12 residues. The V gene lost 5 bases and the J gene lost 9 bases, with 11 bases spanning the gap. CDR1 LGHNT and CDR2 FRNRAP come from the germline V gene. CDR3 in DNA: TGTGCTAGTGGTCAACCAGGGCGTGAGCAGTTCTTC. Its translation is CASGQPGREQFF.

The chain carries TRBV2 and TRBJ1-1; D perhaps matches TRBD1 (6 bases). The V end lost 8 bases, the J end lost 5 bases, and 15 bases lay between the germline ends. The CDR3 is 13 amino acids. Per germline, CDR1 SNHLY and CDR2 FYNNEI. CDR3 DNA sequence: TGTGCCAGCTCCAACAGGGAGGGGACTGAAGCTTTCTTT. It is translated as CASSNREGTEAFF.

This sequence joins TRBV19 and TRBJ1-1; weak D call: TRBD1 (5 bases). V was cut by 6 bases and J by 1 base, with 9 bases left in between. In germline, CDR1 is LNHDA, CDR2 SQIVND (reference sequence). The CDR3 sequence is 13 residues long. CDR3 nucleotide sequence: TGTGCCAGTAGCCTAGACAGGAACACTGAAGCTTTCTTT. Protein: CASSLDRNTEAFF.

The chain joins TRBV5-4 to TRBJ1-2; the match to TRBD1 covers 12 bases. From germline, CDR1 is SGHNT and CDR2 YYREEE (reference sequence). The CDR3 is made up of 15 amino acids. Trimming removed 4 bases from V and 4 bases from J; junction bases left unmatched: 5. This chain's CDR3 is CASSEGQGALYGYTF. CDR3 in DNA: TGTGCCAGCAGCGAGGGACAGGGGGCTCTCTATGGCTACACCTTC. The variable domain in full, completed from reference TRBV5-4 and TRBJ1-2, reads ETGVTQSPTHLIKTRGQQVTLRCSSQSGHNTVSWYQQALGQGPQFIFQYYREEENGRGNFPPRFSGLQFPNYSSELNVNALELDDSALYLCASSEGQGALYGYTFGSGTRLTVV.